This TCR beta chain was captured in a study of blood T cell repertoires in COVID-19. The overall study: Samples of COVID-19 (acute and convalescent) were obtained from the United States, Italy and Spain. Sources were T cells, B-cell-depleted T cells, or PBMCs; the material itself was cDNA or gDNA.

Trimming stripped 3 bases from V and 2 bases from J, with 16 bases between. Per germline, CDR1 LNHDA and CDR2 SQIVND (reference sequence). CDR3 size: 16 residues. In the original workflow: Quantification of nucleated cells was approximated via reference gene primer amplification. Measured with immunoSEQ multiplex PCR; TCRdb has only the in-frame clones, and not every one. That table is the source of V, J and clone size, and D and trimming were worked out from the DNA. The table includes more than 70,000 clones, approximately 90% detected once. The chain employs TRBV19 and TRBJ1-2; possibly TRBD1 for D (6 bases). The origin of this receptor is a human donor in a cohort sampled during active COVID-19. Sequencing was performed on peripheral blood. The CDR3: CASSISPNRANYGYTF. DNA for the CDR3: TGTGCCAGTAGTATTTCCCCCAACAGGGCGAACTATGGCTACACCTTC.